This T cell receptor (beta chain) was observed in a study of T cells in Graves' hyperthyroidism and ophthalmopathy. Overall study findings and caveats: Separating ophthalmopathy from stable hyperthyroidism was achieved by a 13 V-J model. Blood also held most thyroid clonotypes expanded beyond 0.001.

The table lists this clonotype with a few counts. Its specificity is unknown. Based on clinical symptoms, serum thyroxine and TRAb, thyroid ultrasound and orbital computed tomography, diagnoses were reached. Researchers amplified the TCR beta CDR3 regions from RNA transcripts. The HTBI primer set served for first-round RT-PCR of the TCR CDR3. TCRdb independently ran MiXCR on the multiplex PCR reads; one entry per CDR3 protein. The table records about half a million distinct CDR3 sequences, around 15% of them present only once. This sequence was found in a woman in her 30s with Graves' ophthalmopathy. Specimen: blood.

This CDR3 reads CASSSSAPPPPLAKNIQYF. CDR3 nucleotide sequence: TGTGCCAGCAGCTCCTCGGCTCCCCCACCACCTCTAGCCAAAAACATTCAGTACTTC. The V and J genes are TRBV7-2 and TRBJ2-4; no clear D. The V gene lost 4 bases and the J gene lost 0 bases, with 22 bases spanning the gap. The CDR3 contains 19 residues. CDR1 and CDR2 from the germline V gene are SGHTA and FQGNSA.